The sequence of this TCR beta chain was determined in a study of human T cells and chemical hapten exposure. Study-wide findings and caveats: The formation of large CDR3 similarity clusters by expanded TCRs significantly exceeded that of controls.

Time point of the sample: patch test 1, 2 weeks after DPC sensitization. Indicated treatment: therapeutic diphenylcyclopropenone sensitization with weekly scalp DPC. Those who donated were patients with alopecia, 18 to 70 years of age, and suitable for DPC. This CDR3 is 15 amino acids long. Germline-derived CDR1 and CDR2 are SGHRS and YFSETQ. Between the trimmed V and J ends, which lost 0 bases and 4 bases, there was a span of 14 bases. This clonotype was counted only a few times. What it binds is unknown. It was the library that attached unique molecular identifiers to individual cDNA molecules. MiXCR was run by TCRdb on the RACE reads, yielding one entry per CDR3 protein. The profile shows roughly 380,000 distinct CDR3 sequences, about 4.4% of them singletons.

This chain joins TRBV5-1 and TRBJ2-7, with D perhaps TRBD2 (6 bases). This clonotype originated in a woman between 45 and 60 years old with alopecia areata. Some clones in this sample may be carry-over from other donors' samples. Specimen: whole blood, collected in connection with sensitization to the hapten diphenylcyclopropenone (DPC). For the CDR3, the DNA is TGCGCCAGCAGCTTGGGGCTAGCGAAAGGATACGAGCAGTACTTC. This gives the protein CASSLGLAKGYEQYF.